The source of this T cell receptor beta chain is a study of blood T cell repertoires in COVID-19. The overall study: Italy, Spain and the United States were the sources of the convalescent and acute COVID-19 samples. Sources were T cells, B-cell-depleted T cells, or PBMCs; the material itself was cDNA or gDNA.

The authors' processing: Amplified reference gene primers provided the basis for estimating nucleated cell counts. Method: immunoSEQ multiplex PCR; TCRdb's copy keeps in-frame clones and lacks some. V and J calls and clone size come straight from that table; D and trimming were deduced from the DNA. The sample gives more than 250,000 clones, 80% to 90% of which show up once; approximately 6.5% is in the top ten. CDR3 length: 13 amino acids. Trimming took 1 base from V and 3 from J, leaving 7 bases between them. The germline CDR1 and CDR2 sequences are SGHTA and FQGNSA. Input material: peripheral blood. This rearrangement joins TRBV7-2 to TRBJ2-7; D uncertain. This TCR was sampled from a young man who had recovered from COVID-19. The CDR3 bases are TGTGCCAGCAGCTTAGATCCGGGCTACGAGCAGTACTTC. Translation: CASSLDPGYEQYF.